One sample yielded the 25 T cell receptor beta chains listed below, sequenced in a study of CD8+ T cells in alopecia areata (dated by TCRdb to 2017 to 2018). The method was the immunoSEQ multiplex PCR assay. For TCR sequencing, RNA was extracted from every sample and reverse transcribed into cDNA to serve as template. TCRdb took this table from immuneACCESS and kept in-frame rearrangements with V and J called. Such tables lack part of the clones; where checked against another copy, unresolved V genes explain under half of the gap, and the rest is unexplained. For this sample the table gives some 200,000 clones, of which approximately 60% were detected only once. Together, the top ten hold roughly 5.3% of the sample. The sequenced sample consisted of CD8+ T cells sorted from blood. The receptors were sampled from a human donor in good health.

This clone was counted only a few times. The rearrangement joins TRBV29-1 to TRBJ2-1, with 8 bases lining up with TRBD2. This CDR3 contains 14 residues. Germline V lookup: CDR1 SQVTM, CDR2 ANQGSEA. After removal of 7 bases from V and 0 bases from J, the junction contained 5 bases not matched to a gene. The CDR3 region is CSALAGSSYNEQFF. The CDR3 DNA reads as TGCAGCGCCTTAGCGGGGAGCTCCTACAATGAGCAGTTCTTC.

The chain carries TRBV29-1 and TRBJ1-1; 8 positions match TRBD1. The J segment lost 8 bases and the V segment lost 5 bases, leaving 10 bases of the junction unmatched. The CDR3 extends over 13 amino acids. Germline-derived CDR1 and CDR2 are SQVTM and ANQGSEA. CDR3 region: CSVRSGGLGEAFF. The CDR3 DNA reads TGCAGCGTTCGGTCAGGGGGCTTGGGAGAAGCTTTCTTT.

The rearrangement uses TRBV19 and TRBJ1-2, with D tentatively TRBD1 (5 bases). Germline CDR1 and CDR2: LNHDA and SQIVND (reference sequence). V gave up 7 bases and J gave up 6 bases, with 18 bases separating them. The CDR3 contains 14 residues. Written as DNA, the CDR3 is TGTGCCAGTACCCTGTCGAGCACAGGCGATGGCTACACCTTC. Translated, it gives CASTLSSTGDGYTF.

The V call is TRBV11-2, the J call TRBJ2-2, with unresolved D. Between the trimmed V and J ends, which lost 7 bases and 0 bases, there was a span of 6 bases. This CDR3 has 13 residues. Per germline, CDR1 SGHAT and CDR2 FQNNGV. The CDR3, as DNA: TGTGCCAGCACCCGGCCGAACACCGGGGAGCTGTTTTTT. Translation: CASTRPNTGELFF.

The table lists this clone with a few counts. V and J are TRBV19 and TRBJ2-5; no firm D call. CDR3 length equals 14 residues. V was shortened by 4 bases and J by 5 bases, with 14 bases between the two germline ends. Germline CDR1 is LNHDA and CDR2 is SQIVND (reference sequence). CDR3 protein: CASSTLEQEETQYF. In DNA, the CDR3 is TGTGCCAGTAGTACCCTAGAGCAGGAGGAGACCCAGTACTTC.

V gene TRBV6-5 combines with J gene TRBJ2-7, with D unclear. Germline assignment: CDR1 MNHEY and CDR2 SVGAGI. CDR3 length: 13 residues. Trimming took 5 bases from V and 6 from J, leaving 14 bases between them. Written as DNA, the CDR3 is TGTGCCAGCAGTCCCCGACTCGATCTCGAGCAGTACTTC. Translated, it gives CASSPRLDLEQYF.

This chain links TRBV2 with TRBJ1-1; no definite D call. Germline V gene lookup returns CDR1 SNHLY and CDR2 FYNNEI. V dropped 1 base and J dropped 1 base, with 13 bases sitting between them. This CDR3 spans 16 amino acids. CDR3 in amino acids: CASSEGKGWENTEAFF. CDR3 DNA: TGTGCCAGCAGTGAAGGAAAAGGGTGGGAGAACACTGAAGCTTTCTTT. The whole variable domain, filled in from reference TRBV2 and TRBJ1-1, reads EPEVTQTPSHQVTQMGQEVILRCVPISNHLYFYWYRQILGQKVEFLVSFYNNEISEKSEIFDDQFSVERPDGSNFTLKIRSTKLEDSAMYFCASSEGKGWENTEAFFGQGTRLTVV.

V gene TRBV9 combines with J gene TRBJ2-5; TRBD1 or TRBD2 may be the D gene (6 bases each). V was clipped by 5 bases and J by 1 base, with 9 bases between them. The CDR3 is 13 amino acids. Germline V gene sequence: CDR1 SGDLS, CDR2 YYNGEE. DNA for the CDR3: TGTGCCAGCAGGGGGGGCGTCCAAGAGACCCAGTACTTC. Amino acid sequence: CASRGGVQETQYF.

The rearrangement uses TRBV30 and TRBJ2-3, with a possible D match to TRBD1 (5 bases). The V and J ends lost 2 bases and 9 bases respectively, with 18 bases between them. Germline lookup yields CDR1 GTSNPN and CDR2 SVGIG (reference sequence). The CDR3 consists of 14 residues. The CDR3 nucleotides are TGTGCCTGGAGTACCAGGGCTCCCCCCCCCACGCAGTATTTT. Translating gives CAWSTRAPPPTQYF.

The sample holds a few counts of this clone. The gene calls are TRBV7-9 and TRBJ1-2; D remains ambiguous. The germline gives CDR1 SEHNR, CDR2 FQNEAQ (reference sequence). Trimming took off 6 bases at V and 8 bases at J, with 16 bases between the two ends. The CDR3 consists of 13 residues. CDR3 bases: TGTGCCAGCAGTTCAGCTTCCGGGTGGGGCTACACCTTC. Translated, it gives CASSSASGWGYTF.

Regarding this clone: Different DNA sequences within this sample yield the same CDR3. The rearrangement uses TRBV11-2 and TRBJ2-5; tentative D call: TRBD2 (6 bases). The CDR3 runs to 14 residues. Trimming cost V 1 base and J 2 bases, with 8 bases left between them. The V gene's germline CDR1 is SGHAT and CDR2 FQNNGV. The CDR3 DNA is TGTGCCAGCAGCTTAGGGGGACTGCAAGAGACCCAGTACTTC. Amino acids: CASSLGGLQETQYF. Filled out from reference TRBV11-2 and TRBJ2-5, the complete variable domain reads EAGVAQSPRYKIIEKRQSVAFWCNPISGHATLYWYQQILGQGPKLLIQFQNNGVVDDSQLPKDRFSAERLKGVDSTLKIQPAKLEDSAVYLCASSLGGLQETQYFGPGTRLLVL.

The chain carries TRBV6-5 and TRBJ2-7, with TRBD2 matching 8 bases. CDR1 is MNHEY and CDR2 is SVGAGI in the germline V gene. With V trimmed by 7 bases and J by 5 bases, 4 bases remained unmatched. CDR3 size: 12 residues. DNA of the CDR3: TGTGCCAGCACCCCGGGGGGGAACGAGCAGTACTTC. Amino acids: CASTPGGNEQYF.

The chain recombines TRBV4-1 with TRBJ2-7; no firm D call. The V gene lost 0 bases and the J gene lost 6 bases, with 12 bases spanning the gap. The CDR3 contains 14 residues. CDR1 MGHRA and CDR2 YSYEKL come from the germline V gene. CDR3 residues: CASSQDPGPLEQYF. The CDR3 coding sequence is TGCGCCAGCAGCCAAGACCCCGGCCCGCTCGAGCAGTACTTC.

This clone was found a few times. V and J are TRBV9 and TRBJ2-1, with TRBD2 matching over 10 bases. The germline CDR1 and CDR2 sequences are SGDLS and YYNGEE. Trimming removed 3 bases from V and 6 bases from J; junction bases left unmatched: 12. The CDR3 is made up of 17 amino acids. Here the CDR3 reads CASSGFDSGGPPNEQFF. CDR3 sequence (DNA): TGTGCCAGCAGCGGCTTTGATAGCGGGGGGCCACCCAATGAGCAGTTCTTC.

In this sample, this clone turned up a few times. The V call is TRBV19, the J call TRBJ2-7, with a possible D match to TRBD1 (5 bases). In germline, CDR1 is LNHDA, CDR2 SQIVND (reference sequence). The V and J ends lost 10 bases and 3 bases respectively, with 22 bases between them. The CDR3 totals 15 residues. The CDR3 region is CATSSDRLGDYEQYF. In nucleotides, the CDR3 is TGTGCCACCTCTTCAGACAGACTCGGAGACTACGAGCAGTACTTC.

The V and J genes are TRBV4-2 and TRBJ2-4; TRBD2 matches 10 bases. CDR3 length: 16 residues. The V gene's germline CDR1 is LGHNA and CDR2 YNFKEQ. The V and J ends lost 0 bases and 9 bases, in that order; junction bases with no gene match: 8. CDR3 in amino acids: CASSQEEAAGGGIQYF. CDR3 DNA: TGTGCCAGCAGCCAAGAGGAAGCAGCGGGGGGGGGCATTCAGTACTTC.

J is TRBJ2-1 and V is TRBV4-1; 7 nucleotides align to TRBD2. V dropped 0 bases and J dropped 7; count of bases not matched to a gene: 3. Germline lookup yields CDR1 MGHRA and CDR2 YSYEKL. The CDR3 extends over 14 amino acids. In DNA, the CDR3 is TGCGCCAGCAGCCAAGACGGACTAGGGAATGAGCAGTTCTTC. This sequence encodes CASSQDGLGNEQFF.

This clone was found a few times. The rearrangement uses TRBV4-1 and TRBJ1-2; D is uncertain. The V gene's germline CDR1 is MGHRA and CDR2 YSYEKL. This CDR3 contains 13 residues. CDR3 sequence reads: CATRAGPNYGYTF. The DNA of the CDR3 is TGCGCGACCCGGGCCGGCCCTAACTATGGCTACACCTTC.

CDR3 loop: CSWGHLYEQYF. The CDR3 DNA is TGCAGTTGGGGTCACCTCTACGAGCAGTACTTC. J is TRBJ2-7 and V is TRBV20-1, with D uncertain. Germline-derived CDR1 and CDR2 are DFQATT and SNEGSKA (reference sequence). Trimming took 8 bases from V and 3 from J, leaving 11 bases between them. There are 11 residues in the CDR3.

This clone was seen more than once but under ten times. One junction end does not reproduce the germline sequence, and a read error may be involved. Other DNA sequences in the sample encode the same CDR3. The genes are TRBV29-1 and TRBJ1-1; the D is unclear. In germline, CDR1 is SQVTM, CDR2 ANQGSEA. The CDR3 contains 11 residues. The CDR3 sequence is CSVEVNTEAFF. CDR3 bases: TGCAGCGTAGAAGTGAACACTGAAGCTTTCTTT.

This sequence joins TRBV2 and TRBJ2-3, with 7 bases that match TRBD1. This CDR3 comprises 15 residues. The V and J ends lost 4 bases and 7 bases, in that order; junction bases with no gene match: 11. The V gene's germline CDR1 is SNHLY and CDR2 FYNNEI. For the CDR3, the DNA is TGTGCCAGCAGTGCAGCGCAGGGGGAACGAAATACGCAGTATTTT. This translates into CASSAAQGERNTQYF.

This clone has just a few counts. The gene calls are TRBV5-1 and TRBJ2-1, with TRBD2 identical over 9 bases. The ends lost 4 bases at V and 8 bases at J; junction bases unmatched: 7. Per germline, CDR1 SGHRS and CDR2 YFSETQ. CDR3 length: 14 amino acids. The CDR3 here is CASSAGTSSHEQFF. The CDR3 DNA follows: TGCGCCAGCAGCGCCGGGACTAGCTCCCATGAGCAGTTCTTC.

This chain connects TRBV7-9 to TRBJ1-4; D uncertain. Looked up from germline, CDR1 is SEHNR and CDR2 is FQNEAQ (reference sequence). CDR3 size: 16 residues. Deletions cut 0 bases from V and 7 bases from J, with 15 bases between. The CDR3 coding sequence is TGTGCCAGCAGCTTAGCGCGTACAGTCGGAAGTGAAAAACTGTTTTTT. Protein product: CASSLARTVGSEKLFF.

The chain is built from TRBV7-2 and TRBJ2-7; TRBD2 is a possible D gene (5 bases). Per germline, CDR1 SGHTA and CDR2 FQGNSA. V shed 1 base and J shed 6 bases, with 10 bases lying between them. This CDR3 spans 13 amino acids. The CDR3 bases are TGTGCCAGCAGCTTAGGAGGACTGGTCGAGCAGTACTTC. Translating gives CASSLGGLVEQYF.

The genes are TRBV27 and TRBJ2-7; 9 nucleotides align to TRBD1. The CDR3 contains 16 residues. J gave up 5 bases and V 4 bases, and 12 bases lay outside the gene matches. Looked up from germline, CDR1 is MNHEY and CDR2 is SMNVEV (reference sequence). CDR3 bases: TGTGCCAGCAGTTCTCCAGGTTACAGGGGGCCGAACGAGCAGTACTTC. Its protein product is CASSSPGYRGPNEQYF.